The subject of this entry is one T cell receptor (beta chain). Building the TCR beta libraries relied on iRepertoire HTBI primers, and CDR3 regions underwent Arm-PCR. From the multiplex PCR reads, TCRdb called clonotypes with MiXCR, one entry per CDR3 protein. The table lists over 650,000 distinct CDR3 sequences, around 30% of them singletons, with around 42% in the top ten. Time point denoted: persistent/refractory GD, antithyroid drugs over 5 years with positive TRAb. PBMCs were the source of the RNA used for TCR sequencing. This specimen comes from a study of regulatory T cells in long-lasting Graves disease. The sample in question was peripheral blood mononuclear cells (PBMCs), obtained when the disease was refractory, from a patient treated with antithyroid drugs. This sequence originates from a female donor with Graves disease.

DNA of the CDR3: TGTGCCAGCAGCGCGCACCTTGCCTCAAATATCGGAGCCAAAAACATTCAGTACTTC. It encodes CASSAHLASNIGAKNIQYF. This chain joins TRBV5-6 and TRBJ2-4; D remains unclear. V gave up 4 bases and J gave up 0 bases, with 23 bases separating them. This CDR3 contains 19 residues. Germline CDR1 is SGHDT and CDR2 is YYEEEE.